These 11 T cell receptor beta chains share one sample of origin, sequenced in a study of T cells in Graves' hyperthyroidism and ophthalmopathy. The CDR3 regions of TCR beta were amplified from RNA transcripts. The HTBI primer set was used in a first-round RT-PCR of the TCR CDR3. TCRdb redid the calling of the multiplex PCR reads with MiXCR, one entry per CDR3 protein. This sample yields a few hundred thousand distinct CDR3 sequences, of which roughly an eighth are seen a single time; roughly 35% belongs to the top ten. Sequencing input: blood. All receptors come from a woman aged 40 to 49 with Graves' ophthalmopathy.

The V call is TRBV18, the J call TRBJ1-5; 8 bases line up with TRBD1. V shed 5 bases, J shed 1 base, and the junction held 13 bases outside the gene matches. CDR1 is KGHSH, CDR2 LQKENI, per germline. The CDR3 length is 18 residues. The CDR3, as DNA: TGTGCCAGCTCATCTGACCAGGGGGCGGGGGACAGCAATCAGCCCCAGCATTTT. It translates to CASSSDQGAGDSNQPQHF.

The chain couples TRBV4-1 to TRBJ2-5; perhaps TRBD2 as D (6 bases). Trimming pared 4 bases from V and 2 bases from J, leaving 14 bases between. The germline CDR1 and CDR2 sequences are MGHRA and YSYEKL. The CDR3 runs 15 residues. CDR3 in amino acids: CASSPTAGQQETQYF. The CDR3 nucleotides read TGCGCCAGCAGCCCCACCGCGGGGCAACAAGAGACCCAGTACTTC.

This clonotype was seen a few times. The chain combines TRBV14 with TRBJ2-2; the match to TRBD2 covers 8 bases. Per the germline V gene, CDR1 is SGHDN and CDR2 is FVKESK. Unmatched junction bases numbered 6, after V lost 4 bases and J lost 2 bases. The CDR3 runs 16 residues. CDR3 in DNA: TGTGCCAGCAGCCGAGTAGCGGGACTTAACACCGGGGAGCTGTTTTTT. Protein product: CASSRVAGLNTGELFF.

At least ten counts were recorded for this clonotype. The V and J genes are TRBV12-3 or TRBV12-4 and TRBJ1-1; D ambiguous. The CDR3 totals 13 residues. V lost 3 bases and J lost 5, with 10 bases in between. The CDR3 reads CASSFFVRTEAFF. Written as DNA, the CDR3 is TGTGCCAGCAGTTTCTTTGTGCGAACTGAAGCTTTCTTT.

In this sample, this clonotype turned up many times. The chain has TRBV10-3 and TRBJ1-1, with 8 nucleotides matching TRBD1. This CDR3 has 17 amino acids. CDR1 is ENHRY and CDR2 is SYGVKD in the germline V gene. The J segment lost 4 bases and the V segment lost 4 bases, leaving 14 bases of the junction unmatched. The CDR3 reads CAISAPGLTGESTEAFF. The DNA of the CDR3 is TGTGCCATCAGTGCCCCGGGGTTGACAGGGGAGAGCACTGAAGCTTTCTTT.

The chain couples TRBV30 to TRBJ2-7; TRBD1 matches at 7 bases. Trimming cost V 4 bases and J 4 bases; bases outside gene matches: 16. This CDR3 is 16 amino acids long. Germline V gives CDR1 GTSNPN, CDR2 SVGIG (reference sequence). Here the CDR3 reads CAWILLAPGQKYEQYF. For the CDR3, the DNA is TGTGCCTGGATTCTCCTCGCCCCGGGACAGAAGTACGAGCAGTACTTC.

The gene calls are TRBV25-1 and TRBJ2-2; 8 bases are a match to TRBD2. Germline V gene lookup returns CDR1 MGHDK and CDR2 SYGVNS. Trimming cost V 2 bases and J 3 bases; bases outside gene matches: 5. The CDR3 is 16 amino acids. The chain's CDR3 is CASSEGTRRHTGELFF. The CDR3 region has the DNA TGTGCCAGCAGTGAAGGGACTAGGAGGCACACCGGGGAGCTGTTTTTT.

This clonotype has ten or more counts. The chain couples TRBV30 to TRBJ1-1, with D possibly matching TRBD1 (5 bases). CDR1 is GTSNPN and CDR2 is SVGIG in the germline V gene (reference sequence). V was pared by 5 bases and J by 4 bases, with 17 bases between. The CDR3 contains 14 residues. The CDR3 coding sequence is TGTGCCTGGGTTACACTTGGGGGTAGCACTGAAGCTTTCTTT. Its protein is CAWVTLGGSTEAFF.

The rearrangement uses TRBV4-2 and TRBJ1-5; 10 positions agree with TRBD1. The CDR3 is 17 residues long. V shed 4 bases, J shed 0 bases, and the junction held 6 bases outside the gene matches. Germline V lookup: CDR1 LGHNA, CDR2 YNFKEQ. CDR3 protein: CASSPTGGSVSNQPQHF. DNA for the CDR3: TGTGCCAGCAGCCCGACAGGGGGCTCAGTTAGCAATCAGCCCCAGCATTTT.

CDR3 loop: CASCPPAGGPYEQYF. DNA of the CDR3: TGCGCCAGCTGTCCCCCAGCGGGGGGACCTTACGAGCAGTACTTC. The chain has TRBV5-1 and TRBJ2-7; 9 bases are shared with TRBD2. J was trimmed by 4 bases and V by 7 bases; bases with no gene match: 12. Germline CDR1 is SGHRS and CDR2 is YFSETQ. The CDR3 sequence is 15 residues long. Complete variable domain (other parts from reference TRBV5-1 and TRBJ2-7): KAGVTQTPRYLIKTRGQQVTLSCSPISGHRSVSWYQQTPGQGLQFLFEYFSETQRNKGNFPGRFSGRQFSNSRSEMNVSTLELGDSALYLCASCPPAGGPYEQYFGPGTRLTVT.

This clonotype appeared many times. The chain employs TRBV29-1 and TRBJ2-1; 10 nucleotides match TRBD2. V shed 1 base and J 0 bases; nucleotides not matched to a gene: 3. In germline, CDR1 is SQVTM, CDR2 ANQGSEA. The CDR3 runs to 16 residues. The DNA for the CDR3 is TGCAGCGTTGAAGGAGTAGCGGGAGGCTCCTACAATGAGCAGTTCTTC. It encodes CSVEGVAGGSYNEQFF.